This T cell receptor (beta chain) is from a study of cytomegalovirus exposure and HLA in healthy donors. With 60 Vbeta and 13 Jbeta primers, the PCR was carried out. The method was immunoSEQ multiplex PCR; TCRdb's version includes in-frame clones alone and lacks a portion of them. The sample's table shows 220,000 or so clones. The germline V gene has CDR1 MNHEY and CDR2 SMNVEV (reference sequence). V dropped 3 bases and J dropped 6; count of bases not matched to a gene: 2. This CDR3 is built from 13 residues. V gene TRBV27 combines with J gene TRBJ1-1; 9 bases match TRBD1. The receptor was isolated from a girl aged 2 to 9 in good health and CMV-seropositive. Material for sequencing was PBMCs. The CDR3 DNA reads TGTGCCAGCAGTTTTCGACAGGGGGCTGAAGCTTTCTTT. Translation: CASSFRQGAEAFF.